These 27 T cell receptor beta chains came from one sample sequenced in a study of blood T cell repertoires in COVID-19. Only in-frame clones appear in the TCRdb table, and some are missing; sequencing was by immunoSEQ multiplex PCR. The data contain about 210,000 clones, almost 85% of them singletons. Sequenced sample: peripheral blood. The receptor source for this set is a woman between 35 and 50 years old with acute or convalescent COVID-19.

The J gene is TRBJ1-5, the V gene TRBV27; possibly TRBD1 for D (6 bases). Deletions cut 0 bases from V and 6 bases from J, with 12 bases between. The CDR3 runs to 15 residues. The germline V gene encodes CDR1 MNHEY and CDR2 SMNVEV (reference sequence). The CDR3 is CASSLSGGDSQPQHF. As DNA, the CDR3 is TGTGCCAGCAGTTTATCAGGGGGTGATAGTCAGCCCCAGCATTTT.

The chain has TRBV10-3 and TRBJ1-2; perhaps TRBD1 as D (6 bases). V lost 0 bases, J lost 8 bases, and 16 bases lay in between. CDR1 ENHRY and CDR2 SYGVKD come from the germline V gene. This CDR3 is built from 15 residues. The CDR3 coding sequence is TGTGCCATCAGTGAGTCGTTCTCGGGGGGCGACGGCTACACCTTC. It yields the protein CAISESFSGGDGYTF.

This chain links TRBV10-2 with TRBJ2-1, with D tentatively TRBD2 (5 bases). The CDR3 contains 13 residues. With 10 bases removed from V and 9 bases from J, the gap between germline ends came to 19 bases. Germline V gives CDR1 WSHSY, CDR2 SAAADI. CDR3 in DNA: TGCGCCACAAGTTTAGGGCTAGCTGGTGAGCAGTTCTTC. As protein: CATSLGLAGEQFF.

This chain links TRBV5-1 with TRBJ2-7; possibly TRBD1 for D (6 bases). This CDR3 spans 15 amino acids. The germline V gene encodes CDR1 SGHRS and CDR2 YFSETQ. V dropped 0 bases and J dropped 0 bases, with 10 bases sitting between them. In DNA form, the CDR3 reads TGCGCCAGCAGCTTGGGTGACAGGAGCTCCTACGAGCAGTACTTC. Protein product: CASSLGDRSSYEQYF.

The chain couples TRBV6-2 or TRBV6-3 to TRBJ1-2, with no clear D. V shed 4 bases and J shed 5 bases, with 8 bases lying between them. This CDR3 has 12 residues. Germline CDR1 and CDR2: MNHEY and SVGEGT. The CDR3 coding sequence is TGTGCCAGCAGTTGGTCGGGGTATGGCTACACCTTC. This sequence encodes CASSWSGYGYTF.

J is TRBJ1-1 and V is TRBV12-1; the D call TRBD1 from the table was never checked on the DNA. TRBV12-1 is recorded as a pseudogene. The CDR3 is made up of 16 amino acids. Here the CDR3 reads CASSMGATGWSTEAFF. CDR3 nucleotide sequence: TGTGCCAGCAGCATGGGGGCGACAGGGTGGAGCACTGAAGCTTTCTTT.

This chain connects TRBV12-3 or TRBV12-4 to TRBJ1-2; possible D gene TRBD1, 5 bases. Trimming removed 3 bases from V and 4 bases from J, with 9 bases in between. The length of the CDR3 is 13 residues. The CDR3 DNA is TGTGCCAGCAGTTTCAGGGAGGCCTATGGCTACACCTTC. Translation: CASSFREAYGYTF.

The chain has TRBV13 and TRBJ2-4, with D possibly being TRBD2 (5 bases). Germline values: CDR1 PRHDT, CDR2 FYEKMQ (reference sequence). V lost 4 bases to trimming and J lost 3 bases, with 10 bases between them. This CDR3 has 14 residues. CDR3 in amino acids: CASSYGKVKNIQYF. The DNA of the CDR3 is TGTGCCAGCAGCTACGGGAAGGTCAAAAACATTCAGTACTTC.

In nucleotides, the CDR3 is TGTGCCAGCAGCCCAGACAGGGGTAGGACTGAAGCTTTCTTT. It codes for CASSPDRGRTEAFF. The V call is TRBV6-4, the J call TRBJ1-1, with 8 bases identical to TRBD1. This CDR3 contains 14 residues. CDR1 and CDR2 (germline): MRHNA, SNTAGT. V shed 6 bases, J shed 5 bases, and the junction held 8 bases outside the gene matches.

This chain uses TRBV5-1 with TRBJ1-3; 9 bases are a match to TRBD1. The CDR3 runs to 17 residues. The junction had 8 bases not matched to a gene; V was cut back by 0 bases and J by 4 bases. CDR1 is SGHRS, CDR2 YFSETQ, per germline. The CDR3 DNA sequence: TGCGCCAGCAGCTTGGGGGACAGGGACAGGAAAGGAAACACCATATATTTT. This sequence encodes CASSLGDRDRKGNTIYF.

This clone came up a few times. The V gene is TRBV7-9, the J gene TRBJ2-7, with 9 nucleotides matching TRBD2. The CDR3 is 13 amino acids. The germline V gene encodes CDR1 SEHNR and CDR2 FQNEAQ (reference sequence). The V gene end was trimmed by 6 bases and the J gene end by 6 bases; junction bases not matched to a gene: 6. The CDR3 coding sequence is TGTGCCAGCAGTGTAGCGGGAGTGGGCGAGCAGTACTTC. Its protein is CASSVAGVGEQYF. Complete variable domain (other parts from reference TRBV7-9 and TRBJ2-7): DTGVSQNPRHKITKRGQNVTFRCDPISEHNRLYWYRQTLGQGPEFLTYFQNEAQLEKSRLLSDRFSAERPKGSFSTLEIQRTEQGDSAMYLCASSVAGVGEQYFGPGTRLTVT.

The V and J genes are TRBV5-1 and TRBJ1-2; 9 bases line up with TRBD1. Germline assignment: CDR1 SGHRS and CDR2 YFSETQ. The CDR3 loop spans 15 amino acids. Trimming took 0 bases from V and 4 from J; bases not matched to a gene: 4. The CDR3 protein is CASSLAGTGTYGYTF. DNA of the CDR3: TGCGCCAGCAGCTTGGCTGGGACAGGGACCTATGGCTACACCTTC.

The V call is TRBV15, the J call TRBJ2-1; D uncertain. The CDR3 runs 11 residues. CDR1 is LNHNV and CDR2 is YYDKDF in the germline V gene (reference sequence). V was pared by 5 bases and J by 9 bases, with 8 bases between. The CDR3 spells CATSYPGEQFF. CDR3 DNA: TGTGCCACCAGCTACCCGGGTGAGCAGTTCTTC.

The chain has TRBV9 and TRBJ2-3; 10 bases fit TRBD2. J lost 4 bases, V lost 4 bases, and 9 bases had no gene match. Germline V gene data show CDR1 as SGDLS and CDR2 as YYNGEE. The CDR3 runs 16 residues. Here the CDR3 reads CASSKREGLEADTQYF. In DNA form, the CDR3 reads TGTGCCAGCAGCAAGCGGGAGGGCCTTGAAGCAGATACGCAGTATTTT.

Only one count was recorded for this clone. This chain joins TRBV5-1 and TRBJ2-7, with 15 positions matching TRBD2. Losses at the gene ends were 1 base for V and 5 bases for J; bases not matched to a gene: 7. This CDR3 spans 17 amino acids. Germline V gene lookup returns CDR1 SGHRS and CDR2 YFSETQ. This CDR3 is CASSLTSGLAGGNEQYF. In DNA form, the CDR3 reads TGCGCCAGCAGCTTGACCTCGGGACTAGCGGGGGGTAACGAGCAGTACTTC.

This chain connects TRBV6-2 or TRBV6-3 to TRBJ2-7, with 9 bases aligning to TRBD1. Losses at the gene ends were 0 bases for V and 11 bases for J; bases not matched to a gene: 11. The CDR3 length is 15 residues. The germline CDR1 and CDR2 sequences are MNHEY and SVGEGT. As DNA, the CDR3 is TGTGCCAGCAGTTACTCGCACTCGGGACAGGGAACGAAGTACTTC. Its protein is CASSYSHSGQGTKYF.

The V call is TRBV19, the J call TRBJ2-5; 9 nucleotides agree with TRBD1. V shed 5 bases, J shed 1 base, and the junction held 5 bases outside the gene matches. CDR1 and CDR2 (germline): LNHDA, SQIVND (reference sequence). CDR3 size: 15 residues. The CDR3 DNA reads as TGTGCCAGTAGTGCCGGGACAGGGACCCAAGAGACCCAGTACTTC. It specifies CASSAGTGTQETQYF.

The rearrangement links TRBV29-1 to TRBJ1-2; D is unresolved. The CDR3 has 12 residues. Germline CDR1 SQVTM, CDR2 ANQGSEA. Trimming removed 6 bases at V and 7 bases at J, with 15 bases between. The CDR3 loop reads CSVRDPGGGYTF. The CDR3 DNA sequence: TGCAGCGTAAGAGACCCTGGCGGTGGCTACACCTTC.

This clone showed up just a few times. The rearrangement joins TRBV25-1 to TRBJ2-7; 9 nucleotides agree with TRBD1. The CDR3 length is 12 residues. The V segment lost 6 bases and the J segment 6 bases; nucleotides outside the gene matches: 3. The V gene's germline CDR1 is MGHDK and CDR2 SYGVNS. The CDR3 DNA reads TGTGCCAGCAGGGAGACAGGGGGCGAGCAGTACTTC. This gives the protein CASRETGGEQYF.

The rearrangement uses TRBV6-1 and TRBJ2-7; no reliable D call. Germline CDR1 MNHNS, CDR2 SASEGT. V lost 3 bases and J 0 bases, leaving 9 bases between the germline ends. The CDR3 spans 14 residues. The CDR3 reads CASSEVPSSYEQYF. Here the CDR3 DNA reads TGTGCCAGCAGTGAGGTCCCGAGCTCCTACGAGCAGTACTTC.

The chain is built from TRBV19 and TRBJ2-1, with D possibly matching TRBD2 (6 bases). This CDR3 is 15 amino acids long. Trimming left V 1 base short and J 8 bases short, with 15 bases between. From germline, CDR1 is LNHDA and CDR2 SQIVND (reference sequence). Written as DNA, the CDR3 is TGTGCCAGTAGTATAGGCGGGGCTAGCGCCCATGAGCAGTTCTTC. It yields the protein CASSIGGASAHEQFF.

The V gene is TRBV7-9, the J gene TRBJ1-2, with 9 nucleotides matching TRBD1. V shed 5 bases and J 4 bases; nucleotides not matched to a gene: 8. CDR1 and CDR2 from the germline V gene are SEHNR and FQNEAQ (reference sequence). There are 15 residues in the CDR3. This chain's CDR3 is CASSPAGTGSYGYTF. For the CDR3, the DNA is TGTGCCAGCAGCCCAGCCGGGACAGGGAGCTATGGCTACACCTTC.

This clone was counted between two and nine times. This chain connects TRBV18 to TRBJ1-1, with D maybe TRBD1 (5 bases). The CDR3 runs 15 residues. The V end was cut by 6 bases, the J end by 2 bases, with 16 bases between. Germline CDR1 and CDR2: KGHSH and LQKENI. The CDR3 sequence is CASSMTAGLNTEAFF. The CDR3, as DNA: TGTGCCAGCTCTATGACAGCGGGGCTAAACACTGAAGCTTTCTTT.

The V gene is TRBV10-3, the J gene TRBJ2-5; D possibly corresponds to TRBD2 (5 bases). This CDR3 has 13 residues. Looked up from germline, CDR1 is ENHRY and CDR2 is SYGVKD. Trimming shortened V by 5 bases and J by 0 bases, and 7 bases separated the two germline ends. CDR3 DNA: TGTGCCATCAGTCGGGGTAACCAAGAGACCCAGTACTTC. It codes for CAISRGNQETQYF.

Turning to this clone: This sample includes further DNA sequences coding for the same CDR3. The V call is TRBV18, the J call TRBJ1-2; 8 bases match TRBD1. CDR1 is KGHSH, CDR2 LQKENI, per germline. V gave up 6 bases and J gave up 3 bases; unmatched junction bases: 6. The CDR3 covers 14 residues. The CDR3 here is CASSPGQGDYGYTF. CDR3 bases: TGTGCCAGCTCGCCCGGACAGGGAGACTATGGCTACACCTTC.

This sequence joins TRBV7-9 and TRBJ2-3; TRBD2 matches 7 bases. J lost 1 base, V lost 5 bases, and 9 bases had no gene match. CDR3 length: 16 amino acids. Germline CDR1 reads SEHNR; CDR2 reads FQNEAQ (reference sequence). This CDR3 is CASSPPSGVRTDTQYF. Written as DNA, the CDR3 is TGTGCCAGCAGCCCGCCTAGCGGAGTCCGCACAGATACGCAGTATTTT.

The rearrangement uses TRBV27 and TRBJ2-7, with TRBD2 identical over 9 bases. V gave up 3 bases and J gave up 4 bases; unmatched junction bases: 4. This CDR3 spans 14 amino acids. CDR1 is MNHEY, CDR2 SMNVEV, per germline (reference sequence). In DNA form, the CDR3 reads TGTGCCAGCAGTTTGCGCGGGGGGGCGTACGAGCAGTACTTC. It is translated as CASSLRGGAYEQYF.